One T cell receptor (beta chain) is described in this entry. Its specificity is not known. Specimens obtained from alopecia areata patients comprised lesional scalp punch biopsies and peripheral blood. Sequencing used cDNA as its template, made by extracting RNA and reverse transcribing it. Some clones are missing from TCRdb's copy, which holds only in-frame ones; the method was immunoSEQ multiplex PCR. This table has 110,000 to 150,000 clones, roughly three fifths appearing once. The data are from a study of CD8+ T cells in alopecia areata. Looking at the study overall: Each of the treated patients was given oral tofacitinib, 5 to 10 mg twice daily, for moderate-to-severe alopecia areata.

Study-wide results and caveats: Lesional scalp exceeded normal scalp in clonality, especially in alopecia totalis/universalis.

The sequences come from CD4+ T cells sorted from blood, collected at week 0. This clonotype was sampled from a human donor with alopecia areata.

The DNA for the CDR3 is TGCGCCAGCAGCGTTCAGCCTACTAGCACAGATACGCAGTATTTT. It translates to CASSVQPTSTDTQYF. This chain uses TRBV5-1 with TRBJ2-3, with D uncertain. Germline loops: CDR1 SGHRS, CDR2 YFSETQ. This CDR3 comprises 15 residues. V was clipped by 4 bases and J by 0 bases, with 12 bases between them.